The TCR beta chain described here comes from a study of blood T cell repertoires in COVID-19. Background on the study: T cells, B-cell-depleted T cells, or PBMCs supplied cDNA or gDNA.

In the authors' workflow: For nucleated cells, counts were estimated from reference gene primer amplification. TCRdb's table, derived via immunoSEQ multiplex PCR, lists solely in-frame clones and lacks some. V and J calls and clone size follow that table, whereas D and trimming were derived from the DNA. This sample has hundreds of thousands of clones; around 85% occur once, and the top ten carry roughly 2.7%. Across over 20 US areas, participants ranged in age from about 18 to 90 years. Assignments of participants to cohorts depended upon their own reported clinical history. This clone has more than one count but fewer than ten. Germline loops: CDR1 SEHNR, CDR2 FQNEAQ (reference sequence). Trimming pared 0 bases from V and 4 bases from J, leaving 6 bases between. The CDR3 totals 14 residues.

The sequenced material came from PBMCs or T cells enriched from blood (not recorded which). The source is a woman in her forties or fifties who had recovered from COVID-19. This chain links TRBV7-9 with TRBJ2-2; D not resolved. In DNA, the CDR3 is TGTGCCAGCAGCTTAGCATTGGCCACCGGGGAGCTGTTTTTT. As protein: CASSLALATGELFF. Based on the CDR3 plus reference TRBV7-9 and TRBJ2-2, the full variable domain is DTGVSQNPRHKITKRGQNVTFRCDPISEHNRLYWYRQTLGQGPEFLTYFQNEAQLEKSRLLSDRFSAERPKGSFSTLEIQRTEQGDSAMYLCASSLALATGELFFGEGSRLTVL.